The T cell receptor beta chain under discussion was sequenced for a study of cytomegalovirus exposure and HLA in healthy donors. Overall study findings and caveats: Most CMV-associated TCR beta chains appeared HLA-restricted in a later analysis.

On this clone: Its target is unknown.

Primers: 60 Vbeta forward and 13 Jbeta reverse. Here immunoSEQ multiplex PCR was the method, and the copy in TCRdb shows in-frame clones only, minus some. This table holds roughly 100,000 clones, approximately 81% found once. The sample was PBMCs. The TCR originated in a man aged 25 to 40 in good health and CMV-seronegative.

DNA of the CDR3: TGTGCCAGCAGCGGAGGACTAGCGGGTTCCTCCTACGAGCAGTACTTC. It encodes CASSGGLAGSSYEQYF. V is TRBV5-4 and J is TRBJ2-7; TRBD2 matches at 11 bases. After removal of 4 bases from V and 0 bases from J, the junction contained 6 bases not matched to a gene. Germline loops: CDR1 SGHNT, CDR2 YYREEE (reference sequence). The length of the CDR3 is 16 residues. Using reference TRBV5-4 and TRBJ2-7 for the parts outside the CDR3, the full variable domain is ETGVTQSPTHLIKTRGQQVTLRCSSQSGHNTVSWYQQALGQGPQFIFQYYREEENGRGNFPPRFSGLQFPNYSSELNVNALELDDSALYLCASSGGLAGSSYEQYFGPGTRLTVT.